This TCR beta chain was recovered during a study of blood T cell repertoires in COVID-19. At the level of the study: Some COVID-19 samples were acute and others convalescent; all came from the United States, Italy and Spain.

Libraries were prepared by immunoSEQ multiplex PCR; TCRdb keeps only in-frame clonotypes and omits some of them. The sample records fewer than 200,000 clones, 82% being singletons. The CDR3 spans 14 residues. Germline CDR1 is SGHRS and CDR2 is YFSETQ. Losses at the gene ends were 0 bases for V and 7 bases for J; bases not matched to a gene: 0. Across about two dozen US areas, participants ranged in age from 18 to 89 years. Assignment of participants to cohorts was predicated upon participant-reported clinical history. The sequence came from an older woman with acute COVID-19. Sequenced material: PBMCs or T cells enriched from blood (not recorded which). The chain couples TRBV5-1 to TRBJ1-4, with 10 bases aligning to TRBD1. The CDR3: CASSLGDRGEKLFF. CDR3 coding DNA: TGCGCCAGCAGCTTGGGGGACAGGGGTGAAAAACTGTTTTTT.